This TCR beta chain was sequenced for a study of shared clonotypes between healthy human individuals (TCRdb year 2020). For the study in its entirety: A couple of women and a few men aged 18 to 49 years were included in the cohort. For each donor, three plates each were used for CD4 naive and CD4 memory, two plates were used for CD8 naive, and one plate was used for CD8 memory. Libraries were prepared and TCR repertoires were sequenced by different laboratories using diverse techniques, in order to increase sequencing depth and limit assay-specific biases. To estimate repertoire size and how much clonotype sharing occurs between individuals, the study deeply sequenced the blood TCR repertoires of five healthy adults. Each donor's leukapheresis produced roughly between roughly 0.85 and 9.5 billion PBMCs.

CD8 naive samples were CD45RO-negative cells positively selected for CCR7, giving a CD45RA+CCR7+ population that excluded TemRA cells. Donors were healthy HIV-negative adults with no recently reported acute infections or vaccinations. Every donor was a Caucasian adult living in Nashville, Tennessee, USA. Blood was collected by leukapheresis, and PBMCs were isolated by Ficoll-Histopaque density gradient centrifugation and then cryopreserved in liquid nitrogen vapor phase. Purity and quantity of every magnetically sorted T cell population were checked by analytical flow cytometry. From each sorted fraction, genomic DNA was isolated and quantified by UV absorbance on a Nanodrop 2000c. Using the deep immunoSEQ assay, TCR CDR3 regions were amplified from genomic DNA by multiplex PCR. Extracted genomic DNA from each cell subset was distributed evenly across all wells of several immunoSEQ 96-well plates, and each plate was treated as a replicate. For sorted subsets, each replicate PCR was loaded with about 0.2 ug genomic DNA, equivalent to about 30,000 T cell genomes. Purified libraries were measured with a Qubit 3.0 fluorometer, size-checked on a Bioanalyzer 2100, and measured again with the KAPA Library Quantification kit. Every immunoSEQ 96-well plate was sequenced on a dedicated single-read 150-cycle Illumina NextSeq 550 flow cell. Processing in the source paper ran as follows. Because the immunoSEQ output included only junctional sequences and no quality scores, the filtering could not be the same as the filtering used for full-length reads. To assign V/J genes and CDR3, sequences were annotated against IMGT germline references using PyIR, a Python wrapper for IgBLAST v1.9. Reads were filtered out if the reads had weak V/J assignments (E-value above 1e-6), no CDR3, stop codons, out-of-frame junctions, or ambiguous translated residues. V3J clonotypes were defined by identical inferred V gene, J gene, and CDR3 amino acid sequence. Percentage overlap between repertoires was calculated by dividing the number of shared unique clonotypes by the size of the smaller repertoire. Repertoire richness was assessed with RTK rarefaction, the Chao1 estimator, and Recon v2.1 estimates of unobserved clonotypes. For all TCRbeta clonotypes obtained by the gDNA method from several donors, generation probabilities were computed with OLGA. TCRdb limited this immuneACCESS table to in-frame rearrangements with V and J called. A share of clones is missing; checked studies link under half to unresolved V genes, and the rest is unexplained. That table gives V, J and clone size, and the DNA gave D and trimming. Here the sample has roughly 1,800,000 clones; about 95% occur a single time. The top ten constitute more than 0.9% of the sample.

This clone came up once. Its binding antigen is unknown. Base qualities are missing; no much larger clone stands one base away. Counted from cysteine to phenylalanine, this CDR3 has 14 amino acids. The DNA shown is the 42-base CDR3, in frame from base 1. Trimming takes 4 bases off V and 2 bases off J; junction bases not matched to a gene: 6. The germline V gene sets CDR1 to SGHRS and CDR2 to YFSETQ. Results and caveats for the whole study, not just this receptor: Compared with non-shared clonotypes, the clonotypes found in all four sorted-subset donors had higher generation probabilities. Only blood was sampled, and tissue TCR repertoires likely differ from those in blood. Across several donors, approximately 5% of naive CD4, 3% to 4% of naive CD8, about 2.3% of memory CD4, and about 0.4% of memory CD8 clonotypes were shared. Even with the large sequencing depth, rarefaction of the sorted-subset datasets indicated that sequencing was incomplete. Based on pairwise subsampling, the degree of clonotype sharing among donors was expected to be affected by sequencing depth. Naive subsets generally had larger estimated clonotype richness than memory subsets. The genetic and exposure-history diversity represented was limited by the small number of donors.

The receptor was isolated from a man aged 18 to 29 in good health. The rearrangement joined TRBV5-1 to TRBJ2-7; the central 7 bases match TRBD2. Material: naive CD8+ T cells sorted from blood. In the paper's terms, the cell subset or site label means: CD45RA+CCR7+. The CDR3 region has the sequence CASSPGLVAYEQYF. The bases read TGCGCCAGCAGCCCCGGACTAGTCGCCTACGAGCAGTACTTC.